This TCR beta chain was recovered during a study of shared clonotypes between healthy human individuals. Germline V lookup: CDR1 MNHEY, CDR2 SVGAGI. V gave up 3 bases and J gave up 4 bases, with 13 bases separating them. The CDR3 runs 14 residues. Overall study results and limits: Although depth was large, rarefaction showed that sequencing of the sorted subsets was incomplete.

This clone is a singleton in its sample. Its cognate antigen is unknown. As handled by the study authors: Filtering of immunoSEQ junctional sequences could not match full-length read filtering. The assay was immunoSEQ multiplex PCR, and TCRdb's table has in-frame clones only and misses some. V, J and clone size were drawn from that table, and D and trimming were deduced from the DNA. The data show 2.3 million or so clones, more than 85% seen once. Donors had no recently reported acute infections or vaccinations and were HIV-negative. This receptor was identified in a man between 18 and 29 years old in good health. Some clones in this sample may be carry-over from other donors' samples. This chain links TRBV6-5 with TRBJ2-7, with a weak D call TRBD1 (5 bases). The source material was naive CD4+ T cells from PBMCs. Subset of the sample: CD45RA+ positively selected. The CDR3 loop reads CASSYPQGFYEQYF. The CDR3 DNA sequence: TGTGCCAGCAGTTATCCCCAGGGCTTTTACGAGCAGTACTTC.